Listed here are 2 T cell receptor beta chains from one sample, sequenced in a study of coeliac disease. Libraries were prepared by immunoSEQ multiplex PCR; TCRdb keeps only in-frame clonotypes and omits some of them. Of roughly 5,000 clones listed, 69% are singletons. The sequencing sample was made of lymphocytes from the gut lamina propria. These TCRs come from a woman between 40 and 55 years old.

V gene TRBV5-5 combines with J gene TRBJ2-3; D is unclear. The CDR3 length is 11 residues. The germline V and J ends were trimmed by 1 base and 6 bases, with 3 bases remaining between them. The V gene's germline CDR1 is SGHKS and CDR2 YYEKEE (reference sequence). The CDR3 bases are TGTGCCAGCAGCTTGTCGGATACGCAGTATTTT. Translation: CASSLSDTQYF.

This clone is deemed medium-sized. This CDR3 is CASIGRQGAQPQHF. In DNA form, the CDR3 reads TGTGCCAGCATCGGGAGACAGGGCGCTCAGCCCCAGCATTTT. V gene TRBV28 combines with J gene TRBJ1-5; 7 nucleotides align to TRBD1. The J segment lost 6 bases and the V segment lost 7 bases, leaving 9 bases of the junction unmatched. CDR1 and CDR2 from the germline V gene are MDHEN and SYDVKM. The CDR3 runs to 14 residues.